The sample holds one count of the clone carrying this T cell receptor beta chain. What it binds is unknown. TCRdb's table, derived via immunoSEQ multiplex PCR, lists solely in-frame clones and lacks some. The profile covers about 960,000 clones, with over 60% appearing a single time and roughly 1.5% taken by the ten largest. The data are from a study of shared clonotypes between healthy human individuals. Study-wide results and caveats: The naive CD4 repertoires of several donors were compared, and around 5% of clonotypes were shared. Memory subsets generally showed lower estimated richness than naive subsets.

The donors, all of them Caucasian adults, lived in Nashville, Tennessee. The authors divided CD4+ cells into CD45RA+ naive and CD45RA-negative memory subsets. Losses at the gene ends were 5 bases for V and 7 bases for J; bases not matched to a gene: 9. Germline CDR1 reads SNHLY; CDR2 reads FYNNEI. There are 14 residues in the CDR3. The sequence came from a man aged 18 to 30 in good health. The chain has TRBV2 and TRBJ1-1; TRBD1 matches 8 bases. The sequenced sample consisted of memory CD4+ T cells sorted from blood. Stated subset: CD45RA-negative fraction. CDR3 region: CASSTQGVAGEAFF. The DNA for the CDR3 is TGTGCCAGCAGTACACAGGGGGTTGCTGGTGAAGCTTTCTTT.